The 26 T cell receptor beta chains in this list originate from one sample, sequenced in a study of blood T cell repertoires in COVID-19. The table came from immunoSEQ multiplex PCR; TCRdb's copy has only in-frame clones and leaves some out. The sample consists of some 180,000 clones, approximately 84% of them appearing once. The material sequenced was peripheral blood. The receptor source for this set is a man aged 65-85 years with active or convalescent COVID-19.

The chain combines TRBV7-9 with TRBJ2-5, with D tentatively TRBD2 (5 bases). Looked up from germline, CDR1 is SEHNR and CDR2 is FQNEAQ (reference sequence). Between the trimmed V and J ends, which lost 0 bases and 3 bases, there was a span of 17 bases. The CDR3 is 17 residues long. In DNA, the CDR3 is TGTGCCAGCAGCTTAGCGCTGGGGTCGAGGGAAAAAGAGACCCAGTACTTC. Its translation: CASSLALGSREKETQYF.

J is TRBJ2-2 and V is TRBV5-1; 7 nucleotides match TRBD1. The CDR3 has 15 amino acids. Germline V gene sequence: CDR1 SGHRS, CDR2 YFSETQ. J gave up 2 bases and V 7 bases, and 8 bases lay outside the gene matches. CDR3 bases: TGCGCCAGCGGAACATGGACAGGAAACACCGGGGAGCTGTTTTTT. Its translation: CASGTWTGNTGELFF.

The rearrangement uses TRBV7-2 and TRBJ2-3; D possibly corresponds to TRBD2 (7 bases). The CDR3 consists of 15 residues. The V gene's germline CDR1 is SGHTA and CDR2 FQGNSA. V lost 4 bases and J 3 bases, leaving 14 bases between the germline ends. The CDR3 DNA reads TGTGCCAGCAGCTCAGTGGGGGGGCGGACAGATACGCAGTATTTT. It encodes CASSSVGGRTDTQYF. Full variable domain (outside the CDR3, taken from reference TRBV7-2 and TRBJ2-3): GAGVSQSPSNKVTEKGKDVELRCDPISGHTALYWYRQSLGQGLEFLIYFQGNSAPDKSGLPSDRFSAERTGGSVSTLTIQRTQQEDSAVYLCASSSVGGRTDTQYFGPGTRLTVL.

The chain uses TRBV6-2 or TRBV6-3 and TRBJ1-5; D is unclear. This CDR3 is 19 amino acids long. In germline, CDR1 is MNHEY, CDR2 SVGEGT. V was cut by 0 bases and J by 0 bases, with 18 bases left in between. CDR3 sequence reads: CASSYSKPFFSHSNQPQHF. CDR3 sequence (DNA): TGTGCCAGCAGTTACTCGAAACCGTTCTTCTCACATAGCAATCAGCCCCAGCATTTT.

The chain combines TRBV20-1 with TRBJ1-2; D gene unclear. This CDR3 is built from 13 residues. Germline V gene data show CDR1 as DFQATT and CDR2 as SNEGSKA (reference sequence). Trimming removed 3 bases at V and 2 bases at J, with 10 bases between. Here the CDR3 DNA reads TGCAGTGCTAGTCCGGGAACGAACTATGGCTACACCTTC. Protein: CSASPGTNYGYTF.

The chain has TRBV19 and TRBJ2-1; 10 nucleotides align to TRBD2. V was clipped by 3 bases and J by 4 bases; unmatched bases: 9. The CDR3 runs 17 residues. Germline CDR1 and CDR2: LNHDA and SQIVND (reference sequence). CDR3 amino acids: CASSMGPQREGYNEQFF. For the CDR3, the DNA is TGTGCCAGTAGTATGGGTCCCCAGCGGGAGGGTTACAATGAGCAGTTCTTC.

The chain combines TRBV15 with TRBJ2-1, with D tentatively TRBD2 (5 bases). Looked up from germline, CDR1 is LNHNV and CDR2 is YYDKDF (reference sequence). V shed 6 bases and J shed 0 bases, with 18 bases lying between them. The CDR3 sequence is 17 residues long. The CDR3 reads CATSPGRPGSSYNEQFF. The DNA of the CDR3 is TGTGCCACCAGTCCCGGGCGCCCGGGGAGCTCCTACAATGAGCAGTTCTTC.

The chain carries TRBV7-9 and TRBJ2-3, with 9 bases that match TRBD2. CDR3 length: 17 residues. The germline V gene encodes CDR1 SEHNR and CDR2 FQNEAQ (reference sequence). Trimming at V came to 7 bases and at J to 3 bases, leaving 14 bases not matched to a gene. This CDR3 is CASTRGVAGVWTDTQYF. CDR3 in DNA: TGTGCCAGCACTCGGGGGGTAGCGGGAGTATGGACAGATACGCAGTATTTT.

The chain carries TRBV6-5 and TRBJ2-2; 11 bases are shared with TRBD1. Trimming took 7 bases from V and 6 from J; bases not matched to a gene: 7. The CDR3 totals 15 residues. Germline CDR1 MNHEY, CDR2 SVGAGI. The CDR3 DNA is TGTGCCAGCACCCAACGGGACAGGGGGGCCGGGGAGCTGTTTTTT. Its protein product is CASTQRDRGAGELFF.

The chain carries TRBV2 and TRBJ2-7; 8 bases align to TRBD2. Germline V CDR1 and CDR2: SNHLY, FYNNEI. V shed 3 bases and J 2 bases; nucleotides not matched to a gene: 9. CDR3 length: 16 amino acids. CDR3 in DNA: TGTGCCAGCAGTGATGGGCTAGCGGGCCCCACCTACGAGCAGTACTTC. This translates into CASSDGLAGPTYEQYF.

The sample holds one count of this clone. In nucleotides, the CDR3 is TGTGCCAGCAGTTTGCGCACCTATGGCTACACCTTC. Amino acid sequence: CASSLRTYGYTF. The J gene is TRBJ1-2, the V gene TRBV12-3 or TRBV12-4, with unresolved D. Trimming took off 3 bases at V and 4 bases at J, with 6 bases between the two ends. The CDR3 covers 12 residues.

V gene TRBV18 combines with J gene TRBJ2-7; 9 positions match TRBD1. Losses at the gene ends were 3 bases for V and 2 bases for J; bases not matched to a gene: 5. CDR3 size: 15 residues. Germline CDR1 is KGHSH and CDR2 is LQKENI. The CDR3 sequence is CASSPGGTGPYEQYF. The CDR3 coding sequence is TGTGCCAGCTCACCGGGGGGGACAGGGCCCTACGAGCAGTACTTC.

This chain connects TRBV18 to TRBJ1-4; 8 bases line up with TRBD1. This CDR3 is 15 amino acids long. The J segment lost 8 bases and the V segment lost 2 bases, leaving 7 bases of the junction unmatched. Germline values: CDR1 KGHSH, CDR2 LQKENI. CDR3 loop: CASSPTGTGSEKLFF. The CDR3 coding sequence is TGTGCCAGCTCACCAACCGGGACAGGTTCCGAAAAACTGTTTTTT.

The V call is TRBV19, the J call TRBJ2-1; 8 bases line up with TRBD1. The CDR3 length is 15 residues. Trimming took 9 bases from V and 2 from J; bases not matched to a gene: 9. CDR1 and CDR2 from the germline V gene are LNHDA and SQIVND (reference sequence). In DNA, the CDR3 is TGTGCCAGCAGCCGGGACAGGCGAACCTACAATGAGCAGTTCTTC. It codes for CASSRDRRTYNEQFF.

This clone has only one observation. The chain couples TRBV3-1 (or the pseudogene TRBV3-2) to TRBJ2-1; D might be TRBD2 (6 bases). The germline V gene has CDR1 LGHDT and CDR2 YNNKEL (reference sequence). The length of the CDR3 is 15 residues. V lost 4 bases, J lost 9 bases, and 19 bases lay in between. The CDR3 spells CASSPTTPEGGEQFF. The CDR3 coding sequence is TGTGCCAGCAGCCCCACGACCCCGGAGGGCGGTGAGCAGTTCTTC.

The V and J genes are TRBV4-3 and TRBJ2-3; TRBD2 matches at 8 bases. V gave up 0 bases and J gave up 4 bases; unmatched junction bases: 15. Germline loops: CDR1 LGHNA, CDR2 YSLEER. This CDR3 region has 19 residues. For the CDR3, the DNA is TGCGCCAGCAGCCAAGAATTGGTGGAGGCTAGCGGGTCCCCAGATACGCAGTATTTT. Translating it yields CASSQELVEASGSPDTQYF.

The J gene is TRBJ1-2, the V gene TRBV6-6, with D possibly matching TRBD1 (5 bases). V lost 8 bases and J lost 8, with 18 bases in between. There are 13 residues in the CDR3. Germline V gives CDR1 MNHNY, CDR2 SVGAGI (reference sequence). This CDR3 is CASEFTGTIGYTF. The CDR3 nucleotides are TGTGCCAGCGAGTTTACGGGGACTATCGGCTACACCTTC.

The chain carries TRBV9 and TRBJ1-5; 7 positions match TRBD1. The V and J ends lost 4 bases and 6 bases, in that order; junction bases with no gene match: 13. The germline CDR1 and CDR2 sequences are SGDLS and YYNGEE. CDR3 length: 16 amino acids. The CDR3 spells CASSPAGQAMGQPQHF. CDR3 sequence (DNA): TGTGCCAGCAGCCCCGCCGGACAGGCAATGGGTCAGCCCCAGCATTTT.

The chain uses TRBV29-1 and TRBJ2-2, with D maybe TRBD1 (5 bases). This CDR3 is 15 amino acids long. V lost 1 base and J lost 0, with 9 bases in between. The germline gives CDR1 SQVTM, CDR2 ANQGSEA. The CDR3 spells CSVEGRGTNTGELFF. CDR3 bases: TGCAGCGTTGAAGGAAGGGGCACGAACACCGGGGAGCTGTTTTTT.

The CDR3 spells CATPDRNTSTDTQYF. CDR3 in DNA: TGCGCCACCCCGGACAGAAACACTAGCACAGATACGCAGTATTTT. The chain employs TRBV10-2 and TRBJ2-3; D is possibly TRBD1 (6 bases). V was trimmed by 10 bases and J by 0 bases, leaving 17 bases between them. This CDR3 contains 15 residues. From germline, CDR1 is WSHSY and CDR2 SAAADI.

V usage is TRBV5-6 and J usage is TRBJ2-7; TRBD1 matches at 7 bases. The CDR3 has 16 residues. V trimming: 4 bases; J trimming: 0 bases; junction bases outside the gene matches: 10. Germline values: CDR1 SGHDT, CDR2 YYEEEE. The CDR3 loop reads CASSPSSQGDSYEQYF. The CDR3 bases are TGTGCCAGCAGCCCTTCGTCTCAGGGGGACTCCTACGAGCAGTACTTC.

V and J are TRBV19 and TRBJ1-2; D possibly corresponds to TRBD1 (6 bases). CDR3 size: 16 residues. The germline CDR1 and CDR2 sequences are LNHDA and SQIVND (reference sequence). Trimming removed 6 bases at V and 0 bases at J, with 17 bases between. The CDR3 reads CASRSTGTRTNYGYTF. In DNA form, the CDR3 reads TGTGCCAGTAGATCAACCGGGACACGCACTAACTATGGCTACACCTTC.

The chain links TRBV28 to TRBJ2-7; tentatively, D is TRBD2 (6 bases). Germline assignment: CDR1 MDHEN and CDR2 SYDVKM. V lost 5 bases and J lost 3, with 17 bases in between. This CDR3 spans 15 amino acids. The chain's CDR3 is CASSIPTSRYYEQYF. The CDR3 nucleotides are TGTGCCAGCAGTATCCCGACTAGTCGCTACTACGAGCAGTACTTC. The complete variable domain, with remaining parts taken from reference TRBV28 and TRBJ2-7, reads DVKVTQSSRYLVKRTGEKVFLECVQDMDHENMFWYRQDPGLGLRLIYFSYDVKMKEKGDIPEGYSVSREKKERFSLILESASTNQTSMYLCASSIPTSRYYEQYFGPGTRLTVT.

This sequence joins TRBV5-8 and TRBJ2-4; D possibly corresponds to TRBD1 (5 bases). The V gene's germline CDR1 is SGHTS and CDR2 YDEGEE. V shed 1 base and J shed 0 bases, with 8 bases lying between them. CDR3 length equals 15 residues. In nucleotides, the CDR3 is TGTGCCAGCAGCTTGACAGGTCTAGCCAAAAACATTCAGTACTTC. It specifies CASSLTGLAKNIQYF.

In its sample, this clone was seen a few times. The gene calls are TRBV5-1 and TRBJ1-1; 7 nucleotides line up with TRBD1. Germline trimming cut 7 bases from V and 7 bases from J; bases unmatched to any gene: 10. CDR3 length equals 13 residues. CDR1 is SGHRS and CDR2 is YFSETQ in the germline V gene. The CDR3 DNA is TGCGCCAGCTCGGCACAGGGGAAGGTTGAAGCTTTCTTT. This sequence encodes CASSAQGKVEAFF.

This chain's CDR3 is CASNRNPGQGYITLDGYTF. DNA for the CDR3: TGTGCCAGTAACCGAAACCCGGGACAGGGTTATATAACCTTAGATGGCTACACCTTC. The genes are TRBV19 and TRBJ1-2, with 9 bases lining up with TRBD1. V lost 7 bases, J lost 6 bases, and 24 bases stayed unmatched. The length of the CDR3 is 19 residues. In germline, CDR1 is LNHDA, CDR2 SQIVND (reference sequence). Supplemented by reference TRBV19 and TRBJ1-2, the full variable domain reads DGGITQSPKYLFRKEGQNVTLSCEQNLNHDAMYWYRQDPGQGLRLIYYSQIVNDFQKGDIAEGYSVSREKKESFPLTVTSAQKNPTAFYLCASNRNPGQGYITLDGYTFGSGTRLTVV.